The 11 T cell receptor beta chains presented below share a single source sample, sequenced in a study of blood T cell repertoires in COVID-19. Method: immunoSEQ multiplex PCR; TCRdb's copy keeps in-frame clones and lacks some. The sample holds over 60,000 clones, about 87% seen once. The material sequenced was peripheral blood. All receptors derive from a man between 65 and 80 years old with acute or convalescent COVID-19.

The chain is built from TRBV27 and TRBJ1-2; 8 nucleotides line up with TRBD1. This CDR3 region has 12 residues. CDR1 is MNHEY, CDR2 SMNVEV, per germline (reference sequence). V lost 5 bases to trimming and J lost 8 bases; unmatched junction nucleotides: 4. CDR3 nucleotides: TGTGCCAGCAGTCGCAGGGGGCGAGGCTACACCTTC. Amino acid sequence: CASSRRGRGYTF.

The rearrangement uses TRBV5-4 and TRBJ2-1, with D perhaps TRBD1 (5 bases). Germline V lookup: CDR1 SGHNT, CDR2 YYREEE (reference sequence). The V and J ends lost 0 bases and 4 bases respectively, with 14 bases between them. The CDR3 totals 16 residues. CDR3 residues: CASSLGRGHIYNEQFF. The CDR3 nucleotides read TGTGCCAGCAGCTTGGGACGCGGACATATATACAATGAGCAGTTCTTC.

The rearrangement joins TRBV7-3 to TRBJ2-1; TRBD2 matches 11 bases. There are 15 residues in the CDR3. Looked up from germline, CDR1 is SGHTA and CDR2 is FQGTGA. Germline trimming cut 5 bases from V and 5 bases from J; bases unmatched to any gene: 5. The CDR3 DNA sequence: TGTGCCAGCAGCCCAACTAGCGGGAGCGACAATGAGCAGTTCTTC. Translation: CASSPTSGSDNEQFF.

This clone was found once. V is TRBV19 and J is TRBJ1-2; the D is unclear. Trimming pared 5 bases from V and 8 bases from J, leaving 24 bases between. Germline-derived CDR1 and CDR2 are LNHDA and SQIVND (reference sequence). CDR3 size: 16 residues. CDR3 coding DNA: TGTGCCAGTAGTGAGGGAGATTGGAGGACGGTTCGGGGCTACACCTTC. Its translation: CASSEGDWRTVRGYTF.

The rearrangement links TRBV7-9 to TRBJ1-1; weak D call: TRBD1 (6 bases). Trimming took off 2 bases at V and 5 bases at J, with 18 bases between the two ends. CDR1 and CDR2 from the germline V gene are SEHNR and FQNEAQ (reference sequence). The CDR3 sequence is 16 residues long. CDR3: CASSLTGGRGGTEAFF. CDR3 sequence (DNA): TGTGCCAGCAGCTTAACGGGCGGCAGGGGTGGTACTGAAGCTTTCTTT.

This clone was observed once. V usage is TRBV4-1 and J usage is TRBJ1-1; 9 bases agree with TRBD1. The CDR3 totals 15 residues. V was clipped by 1 base and J by 1 base; unmatched bases: 1. Germline assignment: CDR1 MGHRA and CDR2 YSYEKL. DNA for the CDR3: TGCGCCAGCAGCCAAGTGGACAGGGGGAACACTGAAGCTTTCTTT. It specifies CASSQVDRGNTEAFF.

The chain carries TRBV4-1 and TRBJ2-1; 11 bases are shared with TRBD2. The V segment lost 4 bases and the J segment 2 bases; nucleotides outside the gene matches: 4. The germline V gene has CDR1 MGHRA and CDR2 YSYEKL. This CDR3 contains 16 residues. CDR3 in amino acids: CASSRLAGGPYNEQFF. Here the CDR3 DNA reads TGCGCCAGCAGCCGCCTAGCGGGAGGACCCTACAATGAGCAGTTCTTC.

V is TRBV21-1 and J is TRBJ1-5; the table names TRBD1, a call not compared with the DNA. TRBV21-1 represents a pseudogene. The CDR3 consists of 17 residues. This CDR3 reads CASSKGDRGPGNQPQHF. In DNA form, the CDR3 reads TGTGCCAGCAGCAAAGGAGACAGGGGCCCTGGCAATCAGCCCCAGCATTTT.

This sequence joins TRBV4-1 and TRBJ2-2; 9 bases are a match to TRBD1. This CDR3 is 18 amino acids long. Germline V gene sequence: CDR1 MGHRA, CDR2 YSYEKL. V lost 1 base, J lost 1 base, and 7 bases stayed unmatched. In DNA form, the CDR3 reads TGCGCCAGCAGCCAAGGGGGGACAGGGACGCTGAACACCGGGGAGCTGTTTTTT. Amino acid sequence: CASSQGGTGTLNTGELFF.

The chain employs TRBV29-1 and TRBJ2-7; the match to TRBD2 covers 10 bases. Unmatched junction bases numbered 3, after V lost 4 bases and J lost 3 bases. This CDR3 is built from 13 residues. CDR1 and CDR2 (germline): SQVTM, ANQGSEA. CDR3 nucleotides: TGCAGCGTTGTAACTAGCGGGATCTACGAGCAGTACTTC. Its translation is CSVVTSGIYEQYF.

This chain joins TRBV11-2 and TRBJ1-6; D unresolved. Trimming left V 7 bases short and J 10 bases short, with 11 bases between. Germline lookup yields CDR1 SGHAT and CDR2 FQNNGV. The CDR3 has 12 amino acids. The CDR3 reads CASTSGGSPLHF. The CDR3 DNA follows: TGTGCCAGCACCTCGGGTGGGTCACCCCTCCACTTT.